One sample yielded the 15 T cell receptor beta chains listed below, sequenced in a study of blood T cell repertoires in COVID-19. TCRdb keeps only in-frame clones here, not all; method: immunoSEQ multiplex PCR. This sample has approximately 220,000 clones; roughly 85% occur once, and the top ten carry 3.5% to 4.5%. Sequences were obtained from PBMCs or T cells enriched from blood (not recorded which). The receptors come from a woman aged 40 to 55 with acute COVID-19.

The chain uses TRBV5-5 and TRBJ2-2; TRBD2 matches at 11 bases. The V and J ends lost 4 bases and 3 bases, in that order; junction bases with no gene match: 8. CDR3 length: 17 residues. The germline CDR1 and CDR2 sequences are SGHKS and YYEKEE (reference sequence). CDR3 sequence reads: CASSRSGTSGDTGELFF. The CDR3 coding sequence is TGTGCCAGCAGCCGATCCGGGACTAGCGGCGACACCGGGGAGCTGTTTTTT.

J is TRBJ2-4 and V is TRBV28, with TRBD2 matching 8 bases. This CDR3 spans 18 amino acids. Per the germline V gene, CDR1 is MDHEN and CDR2 is SYDVKM. Trimming removed 5 bases from V and 1 base from J; junction bases left unmatched: 13. This CDR3 is CASSPLAGRRTAKNIQYF. CDR3 DNA sequence: TGTGCCAGCAGTCCCTTAGCGGGGAGACGGACGGCCAAAAACATTCAGTACTTC.

The gene calls are TRBV7-2 and TRBJ1-1, with TRBD1 as a possible D gene (5 bases). The ends were cut back, 1 base at V and 3 bases at J, with 12 bases in the middle. CDR1 is SGHTA, CDR2 FQGNSA, per germline. The CDR3 is 15 amino acids. The CDR3 loop is CASSLGRGMYTEAFF. CDR3 in DNA: TGTGCCAGCAGCTTAGGTCGGGGGATGTACACTGAAGCTTTCTTT.

V usage is TRBV2 and J usage is TRBJ2-2; the match to TRBD2 covers 8 bases. J was trimmed by 7 bases and V by 7 bases; bases with no gene match: 11. CDR3 length equals 15 residues. Germline-derived CDR1 and CDR2 are SNHLY and FYNNEI. The CDR3 coding sequence is TGTGCCAGCACTTCGGCGGGGGGCGCGGGCGGGGAGCTGTTTTTT. It yields the protein CASTSAGGAGGELFF.

This clone was recorded only once. In DNA form, the CDR3 reads TGTGCCAGCAGCTTTACCCCTTTTGGTAGCTCCTACAATGAGCAGTTCTTC. It is translated as CASSFTPFGSSYNEQFF. This chain uses TRBV7-8 with TRBJ2-1; D gene unclear. Trimming pared 3 bases from V and 0 bases from J, leaving 15 bases between. Germline CDR1 reads SGHVS; CDR2 reads FQNEAQ. The CDR3 runs to 17 residues.

The chain links TRBV7-9 to TRBJ2-1; 10 bases agree with TRBD1. Losses at the gene ends were 5 bases for V and 6 bases for J; bases not matched to a gene: 7. The CDR3 runs 15 residues. The germline gives CDR1 SEHNR, CDR2 FQNEAQ (reference sequence). The CDR3 nucleotides read TGTGCCAGCAGCCCGAGGACAGGGGGTACCAATGAGCAGTTCTTC. Encoded protein: CASSPRTGGTNEQFF. The full variable domain, with the rest looked up from reference TRBV7-9 and TRBJ2-1, is DTGVSQNPRHKITKRGQNVTFRCDPISEHNRLYWYRQTLGQGPEFLTYFQNEAQLEKSRLLSDRFSAERPKGSFSTLEIQRTEQGDSAMYLCASSPRTGGTNEQFFGPGTRLTVL.

This chain links TRBV14 with TRBJ2-2; 8 nucleotides align to TRBD1. The germline V gene has CDR1 SGHDN and CDR2 FVKESK. Unmatched junction bases numbered 7, after V lost 5 bases and J lost 5 bases. This CDR3 is 15 amino acids long. The CDR3 is CASSSRTGSTGELFF. CDR3 DNA sequence: TGTGCCAGCAGCTCCCGGACAGGGTCAACCGGGGAGCTGTTTTTT.

The chain links TRBV2 to TRBJ2-1, with TRBD2 matching 7 bases. Per the germline V gene, CDR1 is SNHLY and CDR2 is FYNNEI. This CDR3 has 14 residues. With V trimmed by 6 bases and J by 3 bases, 5 bases remained unmatched. Written as DNA, the CDR3 is TGTGCCAGCAGATCTAGCGGCTACTACAATGAGCAGTTCTTC. Protein: CASRSSGYYNEQFF.

The CDR3 region has the DNA TGTGCCAGCAGCCAAGAGAGGGGGTTCTCTGGAAACACCATATATTTT. This codes for CASSQERGFSGNTIYF. The genes are TRBV14 and TRBJ1-3; tentatively, D is TRBD1 (6 bases). CDR1 and CDR2 (germline): SGHDN, FVKESK. V lost 0 bases to trimming and J lost 0 bases, with 9 bases between them. The CDR3 runs to 16 residues. Based on the CDR3 plus reference TRBV14 and TRBJ1-3, the full variable domain is EAGVTQFPSHSVIEKGQTVTLRCDPISGHDNLYWYRRVMGKEIKFLLHFVKESKQDESGMPNNRFLAERTGGTYSTLKVQPAELEDSGVYFCASSQERGFSGNTIYFGEGSWLTVV.

The chain carries TRBV6-5 and TRBJ2-7; 8 bases fit TRBD1. The germline V gene has CDR1 MNHEY and CDR2 SVGAGI. The J segment lost 4 bases and the V segment lost 8 bases, leaving 10 bases of the junction unmatched. CDR3 size: 14 residues. The CDR3 bases are TGTGCCAGCTCGGCCGGGACAGGCTCGTACGAGCAGTACTTC. This sequence encodes CASSAGTGSYEQYF.

V and J are TRBV27 and TRBJ1-2; 8 bases are shared with TRBD1. Germline CDR1 MNHEY, CDR2 SMNVEV (reference sequence). The CDR3 extends over 15 amino acids. J gave up 3 bases and V 4 bases, and 7 bases lay outside the gene matches. The CDR3: CASSSPAGGYYGYTF. The CDR3 coding sequence is TGTGCCAGCAGTTCGCCCGCAGGGGGCTACTATGGCTACACCTTC.

The chain has TRBV7-9 and TRBJ2-5; a weak D match, TRBD1 (5 bases). V lost 5 bases and J lost 2, with 12 bases in between. The V gene's germline CDR1 is SEHNR and CDR2 FQNEAQ (reference sequence). This CDR3 region has 14 residues. CDR3 loop: CASSLLGPQETQYF. Here the CDR3 DNA reads TGTGCCAGCAGCCTTTTGGGGCCTCAAGAGACCCAGTACTTC.

The J gene is TRBJ1-2, the V gene TRBV20-1; 7 bases align to TRBD1. Losses at the gene ends were 6 bases for V and 3 bases for J; bases not matched to a gene: 10. The CDR3 spans 14 residues. The V gene's germline CDR1 is DFQATT and CDR2 SNEGSKA (reference sequence). The CDR3 bases are TGCAGTGCCAGTCTGGGACAGAGGGACTATGGCTACACCTTC. It codes for CSASLGQRDYGYTF.

The chain is built from TRBV6-2 or TRBV6-3 and TRBJ1-5, with 8 bases aligning to TRBD1. The length of the CDR3 is 15 residues. V lost 2 bases, J lost 7 bases, and 7 bases stayed unmatched. CDR1 is MNHEY and CDR2 is SVGEGT in the germline V gene. The CDR3 DNA reads as TGTGCCAGCAGTTACCAGGACAGGGTTCGGCAGCCCCAGCATTTT. Protein product: CASSYQDRVRQPQHF.

In this sample, this clone turned up once. This chain connects TRBV18 to TRBJ2-2, with TRBD1 matching 9 bases. V gave up 4 bases and J gave up 1 base; unmatched junction bases: 4. Per the germline V gene, CDR1 is KGHSH and CDR2 is LQKENI. The CDR3 is made up of 16 amino acids. Written as DNA, the CDR3 is TGTGCCAGCTCACAACAGGGGGCAATGAACACCGGGGAGCTGTTTTTT. It is translated as CASSQQGAMNTGELFF. Looking up the rest from reference TRBV18 and TRBJ2-2 gives the full variable domain: NAGVMQNPRHLVRRRGQEARLRCSPMKGHSHVYWYRQLPEEGLKFMVYLQKENIIDESGMPKERFSAEFPKEGPSILRIQQVVRGDSAAYFCASSQQGAMNTGELFFGEGSRLTVL.